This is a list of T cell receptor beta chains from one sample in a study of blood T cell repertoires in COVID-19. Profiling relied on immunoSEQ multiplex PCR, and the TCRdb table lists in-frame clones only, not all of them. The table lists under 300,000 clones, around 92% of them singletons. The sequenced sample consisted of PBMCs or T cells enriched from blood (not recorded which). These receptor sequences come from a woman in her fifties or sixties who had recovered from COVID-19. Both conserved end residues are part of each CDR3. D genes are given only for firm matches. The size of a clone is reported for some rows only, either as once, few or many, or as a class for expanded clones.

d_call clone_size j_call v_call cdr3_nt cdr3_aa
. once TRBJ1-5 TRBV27 TGTGCCAGCAGTCCGTCGGGGGAGGAGGCCTATAGCAATCAGCCCCAGCATTTT CASSPSGEEAYSNQPQHF
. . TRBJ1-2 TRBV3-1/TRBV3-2 TGTGCCGTCGGGAAGGGATCATATGGCTACACCTTC CAVGKGSYGYTF
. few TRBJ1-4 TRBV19 TGTGCCAGCCGGGACTACTCTCGCCAGTTAACTAATGAAAAACTGTTTTTT CASRDYSRQLTNEKLFF
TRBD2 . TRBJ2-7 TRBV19 TGTGCCAGTAGTACCCGGACTAGCGGGAGCGGAGAGCAGTACTTC CASSTRTSGSGEQYF
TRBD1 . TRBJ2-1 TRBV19 TGTGCCAGCACGGGACAGGGGATTGGGAATGAGCAGTTCTTC CASTGQGIGNEQFF
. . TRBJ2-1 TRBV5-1 TGCGCCAGCAGCTTGGTTTCGGCGGGACTGTACAATGAGCAGTTCTTC CASSLVSAGLYNEQFF
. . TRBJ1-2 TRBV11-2 TGTGCCAGCAGCGACGACAGGAACTATGGCTACACCTTC CASSDDRNYGYTF
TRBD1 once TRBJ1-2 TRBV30 TGTGCCTGGAGGCAGAGAACAGGGGGCCTAAACTATGGCTACACCTTC CAWRQRTGGLNYGYTF
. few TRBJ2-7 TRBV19 TGTGCCAGTAGTATGGGTGGTGGGAGGCTCGAGCAGTACTTC CASSMGGGRLEQYF
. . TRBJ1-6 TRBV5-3 TGTGCCAGAAGCGGACAGCAGGCATACTCACCCCTCCACTTT CARSGQQAYSPLHF
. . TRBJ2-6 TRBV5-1 TGCGCCAGCAGCTTGGGGTTTAGCTCTGGGGCCAACGTCCTGACTTTC CASSLGFSSGANVLTF
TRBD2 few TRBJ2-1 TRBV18 TGTGCCAGCTCGCAGGCGGGAGAGTACAATGAGCAGTTCTTC CASSQAGEYNEQFF
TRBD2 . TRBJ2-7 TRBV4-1 TGCGCCAGCAGCCAGGGGACGGGAGGAACCTACGAGCAGTACTTC CASSQGTGGTYEQYF
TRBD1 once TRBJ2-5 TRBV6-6 TGTGCCAGCAGAGATCCCGGGACAGGGGGCTTGGAGACCCAGTACTTC CASRDPGTGGLETQYF
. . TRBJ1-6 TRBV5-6 TGTGCCAGCAGCTTCGGAGGGAGGGTCTCCTATAATTCACCCCTCCACTTT CASSFGGRVSYNSPLHF
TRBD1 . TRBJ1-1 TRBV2 TGTGCCAGCCATCTACCGGGACAGGGGAACACTGAAGCTTTCTTT CASHLPGQGNTEAFF
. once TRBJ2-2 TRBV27 TGTGCCAGCAGTCCTGACAGGATATACACCGGGGAGCTGTTTTTT CASSPDRIYTGELFF
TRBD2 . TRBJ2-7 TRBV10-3 TGTGCCATCACCCTAGGTAGCGGGGGGTCCTCCTACGAGCAGTACTTC CAITLGSGGSSYEQYF
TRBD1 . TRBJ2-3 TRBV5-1 TGCGCCAGCAGCTTGCCGACAGGGGTGGGAATTGTGGATACGCAGTATTTT CASSLPTGVGIVDTQYF
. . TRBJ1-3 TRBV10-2 TGCGCCACTGCCGAAAGGGGTGTGTTTGCTGGAAACACCATATATTTT CATAERGVFAGNTIYF
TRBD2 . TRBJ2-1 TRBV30 TGTGCCTGGAACCCTTGGACTAGCGGGCGAAATGAGCAGTTCTTC CAWNPWTSGRNEQFF
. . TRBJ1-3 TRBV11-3 TGTGCCAGCAGCCCGAGGGCGGCAGGGGCTGGAAACACCATATATTTT CASSPRAAGAGNTIYF
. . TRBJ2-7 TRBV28 TGTGCCAGCAGCAGCCCACAGGGTTTCAACGAGCAGTACTTC CASSSPQGFNEQYF
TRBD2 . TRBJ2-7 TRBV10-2 TGCGCCAGCAGTGTTACTAGCGGATTTTTCTACGAGCAGTACTTC CASSVTSGFFYEQYF
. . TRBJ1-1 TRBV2 TGTGCCAGCAGTGTTGACAGTAACACTGAAGCTTTCTTT CASSVDSNTEAFF
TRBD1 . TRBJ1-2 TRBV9 TGTGCCAGCAGCCCTGGACAGGGGGTCTATGGCTACACCTTC CASSPGQGVYGYTF
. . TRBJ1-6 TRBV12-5 TGTGCTAGTGGTCTTCCCTATTCACCCCTCCACTTT CASGLPYSPLHF
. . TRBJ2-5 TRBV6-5 TGTGCCAGCAGTTATAGGGCCAGGGGAGAGACCCAGTACTTC CASSYRARGETQYF
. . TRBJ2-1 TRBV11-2 TGTGCCAGCAGCTTAGGTAGTAATGAGCAGTTCTTC CASSLGSNEQFF
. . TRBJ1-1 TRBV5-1 TGCGCCAGCAGCCCCAGGGCTTCCATGAACACTGAAGCTTTCTTT CASSPRASMNTEAFF
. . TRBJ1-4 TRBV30 TGTGCCTGGAGTGACGTCCGGGGAACTAATGAAAAACTGTTTTTT CAWSDVRGTNEKLFF
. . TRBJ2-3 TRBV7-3 TGTGCCAGCAGCTTCGGGACTGTTGGAGATACGCAGTATTTT CASSFGTVGDTQYF
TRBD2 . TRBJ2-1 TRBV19 TGTGCCAGTAGCGGACTAGCGGACTCCTACAATGAGCAGTTCTTC CASSGLADSYNEQFF
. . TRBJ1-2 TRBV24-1 TGTGCCACCAGTGATTTCAAAGGGGACTATGGCTACACCTTC CATSDFKGDYGYTF
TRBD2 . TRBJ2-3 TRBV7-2 TGTGCCAGCAGCTTACAGGGCCGGGGGGGCACAGATACGCAGTATTTT CASSLQGRGGTDTQYF
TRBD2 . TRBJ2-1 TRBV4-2 TGTGCCAGCAGTGGGACTAGCGGAAATGAGCAGTTCTTC CASSGTSGNEQFF
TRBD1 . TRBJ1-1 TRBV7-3 TGTGCCAGCAGTCCAGGGGGGACAGGGAAGAACACTGAAGCTTTCTTT CASSPGGTGKNTEAFF
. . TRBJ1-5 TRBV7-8 TGTGCCAGCAGCTTATTTAGCGATTTTACTGGGAATCAGCCCCAGCATTTT CASSLFSDFTGNQPQHF
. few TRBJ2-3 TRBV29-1 TGCAGCGCTCTGGAGGCGACAGATACGCAGTATTTT CSALEATDTQYF
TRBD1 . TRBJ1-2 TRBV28 TGTGCCATCGCACCCCGGGACAGGGTATACGGCTACACCTTC CAIAPRDRVYGYTF
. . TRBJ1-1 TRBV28 TGTGCCAGCAGTTTATACTCGGGTGCTGAAGCTTTCTTT CASSLYSGAEAFF
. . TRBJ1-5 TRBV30 TGTGCCTGGAACACCGGGGTTGGCAATCAGCCCCAGCATTTT CAWNTGVGNQPQHF
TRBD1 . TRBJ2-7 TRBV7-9 TGTGCCAGCGGTCGGGGACAGCTCTACGAGCAGTACTTC CASGRGQLYEQYF
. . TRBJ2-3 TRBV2 TGTGCCAGCAGTGACCGCGTTAGCACAGATACGCAGTATTTT CASSDRVSTDTQYF
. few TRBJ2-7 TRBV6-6 TGTGCCAGCAGTTTCTCCGGCGGGTTCTCCTACGAGCAGTACTTC CASSFSGGFSYEQYF
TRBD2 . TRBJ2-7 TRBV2 TGTGCCACCCGGGGGGACGACCCCTACGAGCAGTACTTC CATRGDDPYEQYF
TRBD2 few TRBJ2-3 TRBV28 TGTGCCAGCAGCCTAACCGCTAGCGGGAGCCCAATGAGGCAGTATTTT CASSLTASGSPMRQYF
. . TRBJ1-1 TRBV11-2 TGTGCCAGCAGCCCAAGGCAGGGTTTCAAGAACACTGAAGCTTTCTTT CASSPRQGFKNTEAFF
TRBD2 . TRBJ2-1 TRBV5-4 TGTGCCAGCAGCTCGCCGACTAGCGGGAGATCAAATGAGCAGTTCTTC CASSSPTSGRSNEQFF
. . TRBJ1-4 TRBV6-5 TGTGCCAGCAGTTACCGCAGGGTTGGAACTAATGAAAAACTGTTTTTT CASSYRRVGTNEKLFF
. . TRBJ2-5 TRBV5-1 TGCGCCAGCAGCTTGGGCGCAGGGGTGGGGCAAGAGACCCAGTACTTC CASSLGAGVGQETQYF